This T cell receptor (beta chain) was obtained from a study of regulatory T cells in long-lasting Graves disease. Study as a whole: It was over 5 years of antithyroid drugs, with positive TSH receptor antibodies, that meant persistent Graves' disease.

Noted time point: persistent/refractory GD, antithyroid drugs over 5 years with positive TRAb. PBMCs provided the RNA from which the TCR library was made. In building TCR beta libraries, iRepertoire HTBI primers were used together with Arm-PCR of CDR3 regions. One entry per CDR3 protein results from TCRdb running MiXCR on the multiplex PCR reads. This repertoire shows 300,000 or so distinct CDR3 sequences, about 20% found once; its top ten account for around 30%. The CDR3 runs 13 residues. Germline CDR1 and CDR2: DFQATT and SNEGSKA (reference sequence). Trimming took off 4 bases at V and 4 bases at J, with 14 bases between the two ends.

The J gene is TRBJ2-7, the V gene TRBV20-1, with D perhaps matching TRBD2 (6 bases). This specimen was peripheral blood mononuclear cells (PBMCs), taken when the disease was refractory, from a patient treated with antithyroid drugs. This TCR was recovered from a female donor with Graves disease. CDR3 DNA: TGCAGTGCTAAAAAAGGGGCGGGGTACGAGCAGTACTTC. Amino acids: CSAKKGAGYEQYF.